The 18 T cell receptor beta chains listed next were all sequenced from one sample in a study of cytomegalovirus exposure and HLA in healthy donors. Both 60 Vbeta primers and 13 Jbeta primers went into the PCR. Profiled with immunoSEQ multiplex PCR; TCRdb holds only in-frame clones, not every one. The table lists 30,000 to 45,000 clones, 65% to 90% of them singletons. The source material was PBMCs. These receptors all come from a young woman in good health and CMV-seronegative.

V gene TRBV6-6 combines with J gene TRBJ2-7, with 10 bases matching TRBD2. CDR3 size: 16 residues. The V and J ends lost 0 bases and 3 bases, in that order; junction bases with no gene match: 5. CDR1 and CDR2 (germline): MNHNY, SVGAGI (reference sequence). The DNA for the CDR3 is TGTGCCAGCAGTTACTCCGCTAGCGGGGGTCACTACGAGCAGTACTTC. It translates to CASSYSASGGHYEQYF.

A remark on this clone: Germline and junction disagree at one end, which may indicate a read error. The genes are TRBV29-1 and TRBJ1-6; 8 bases fit TRBD1. The CDR3 loop spans 13 amino acids. Germline CDR1 SQVTM, CDR2 ANQGSEA. The CDR3 sequence: CSVTTGGNSPLNF. CDR3 DNA sequence: TGCAGCGTAACCACAGGGGGAAATTCACCCCTCAACTTT.

The V gene is TRBV7-9, the J gene TRBJ2-2; D might be TRBD2 (5 bases). The V gene lost 5 bases and the J gene lost 1 base, with 11 bases spanning the gap. In germline, CDR1 is SEHNR, CDR2 FQNEAQ (reference sequence). CDR3 length: 15 residues. CDR3 region: CASSRDTGNTGELFF. The CDR3 nucleotides read TGTGCCAGCAGCCGGGATACGGGGAACACCGGGGAGCTGTTTTTT.

As for this clone: The germline gene is not matched at one end of the junction; a read error may be the cause. The chain is built from TRBV7-6 and TRBJ2-5, with a tentative D call TRBD2 (6 bases). Germline V gene lookup returns CDR1 SGHVS and CDR2 FNYEAQ. This CDR3 contains 12 residues. The CDR3 here is CASGIGGETQHF. The DNA for the CDR3 is TGTGCCAGCGGCATCGGAGGGGAGACCCAGCACTTC. Together with reference TRBV7-6 and TRBJ2-5, the CDR3 gives the full variable domain: GAGVSQSPRYKVTKRGQDVALRCDPISGHVSLYWYRQALGQGPEFLTYFNYEAQQDKSGLPNDRFSAERPEGSISTLTIQRTEQRDSAMYRCASGIGGETQHFGPGTRLLVL.

This chain joins TRBV2 and TRBJ2-5, with 10 bases matching TRBD1. Germline V gene lookup returns CDR1 SNHLY and CDR2 FYNNEI. The CDR3 sequence is 12 residues long. V lost 10 bases, J lost 4 bases, and 3 bases stayed unmatched. CDR3 protein: CAIRTGGETQYF. The CDR3 DNA follows: TGTGCCATCCGGACAGGGGGAGAGACCCAGTACTTC.

V is TRBV27 and J is TRBJ2-7; weak D call: TRBD2 (6 bases). This CDR3 comprises 14 residues. Germline V CDR1 and CDR2: MNHEY, SMNVEV (reference sequence). The ends were cut back, 8 bases at V and 2 bases at J, with 16 bases in the middle. This chain's CDR3 is CASRGLAYTYEQYF. The CDR3, as DNA: TGTGCCAGCCGGGGCCTAGCGTATACCTACGAGCAGTACTTC.

The chain has TRBV15 and TRBJ1-3; 7 bases are shared with TRBD1. The CDR3 runs 13 residues. Germline V gene lookup returns CDR1 LNHNV and CDR2 YYDKDF (reference sequence). J lost 4 bases, V lost 10 bases, and 7 bases had no gene match. CDR3 DNA: TGTGCCAGCCAGACAGGGTTCGGAAACACCATATATTTT. It yields the protein CASQTGFGNTIYF. The full variable domain, with the rest looked up from reference TRBV15 and TRBJ1-3, is DAMVIQNPRYQVTQFGKPVTLSCSQTLNHNVMYWYQQKSSQAPKLLFHYYDKDFNNEADTPDNFQSRRPNTSFCFLDIRSPGLGDTAMYLCASQTGFGNTIYFGEGSWLTVV.

In this sample, this clone turned up once. The gene calls are TRBV6-5 and TRBJ1-4; D is ambiguous. CDR1 is MNHEY and CDR2 is SVGAGI in the germline V gene. Between the trimmed V and J ends, which lost 0 bases and 7 bases, there was a span of 9 bases. The CDR3 has 14 amino acids. For the CDR3, the DNA is TGTGCCAGCAGTTACTCAGGAGTGGGTGAAAAACTGTTTTTT. Its protein product is CASSYSGVGEKLFF.

V is TRBV19 and J is TRBJ2-6; 9 bases match TRBD1. CDR3 length: 19 amino acids. Germline loops: CDR1 LNHDA, CDR2 SQIVND (reference sequence). V dropped 4 bases and J dropped 1; count of bases not matched to a gene: 11. CDR3 region: CASSNLPGTGRSGANVLTF. DNA for the CDR3: TGTGCCAGTAGTAACCTGCCCGGGACAGGGAGATCTGGGGCCAACGTCCTGACTTTC.

This chain joins TRBV7-3 and TRBJ2-1, with D tentatively TRBD2 (5 bases). Germline CDR1 reads SGHTA; CDR2 reads FQGTGA. The CDR3 spans 13 residues. V shed 5 bases and J shed 14 bases, with 19 bases lying between them. The CDR3 DNA is TGTGCCAGCAGCCGAGACGGACTCTCAGCAAAGTTCTTC. Its protein product is CASSRDGLSAKFF.

V gene TRBV6-1 combines with J gene TRBJ2-1, with 9 bases identical to TRBD2. This CDR3 comprises 15 residues. The V and J ends lost 4 bases and 7 bases, in that order; junction bases with no gene match: 8. Per germline, CDR1 MNHNS and CDR2 SASEGT. The CDR3 DNA follows: TGTGCCAGCAGTGTTGACAGCGGGGGGAGGAATGAGCAGTTCTTC. This encodes CASSVDSGGRNEQFF.

The chain uses TRBV13 and TRBJ2-1; 7 positions agree with TRBD2. The germline gives CDR1 PRHDT, CDR2 FYEKMQ (reference sequence). The CDR3 consists of 15 residues. J was trimmed by 4 bases and V by 5 bases; bases with no gene match: 8. The CDR3 region is CASSQSGKGYNEQFF. The CDR3 DNA reads as TGTGCCAGCAGCCAGAGCGGGAAGGGATACAATGAGCAGTTCTTC.

V and J are TRBV10-3 and TRBJ2-7; 11 nucleotides align to TRBD2. The CDR3 sequence is 19 residues long. V was pared by 1 base and J by 0 bases, with 11 bases of the junction left unmatched. Per germline, CDR1 ENHRY and CDR2 SYGVKD. As DNA, the CDR3 is TGTGCCATCAGTGAGTACAGGGTAAAGACTAGCGGGAACTCCTACGAGCAGTACTTC. It codes for CAISEYRVKTSGNSYEQYF.

The chain joins TRBV5-1 to TRBJ2-7; 7 bases line up with TRBD1. Trimming took 0 bases from V and 5 from J; bases not matched to a gene: 5. Germline CDR1 SGHRS, CDR2 YFSETQ. This CDR3 has 14 residues. This CDR3 is CASSLAAGGNEQYF. As DNA, the CDR3 is TGCGCCAGCAGCTTGGCGGCAGGGGGTAACGAGCAGTACTTC.

J is TRBJ2-1 and V is TRBV4-1, with 7 bases that match TRBD2. Germline loops: CDR1 MGHRA, CDR2 YSYEKL. J gave up 5 bases and V 5 bases, and 9 bases lay outside the gene matches. CDR3 length: 15 amino acids. CDR3 region: CASSYPTAGDNEQFF. As DNA, the CDR3 is TGCGCCAGCAGCTACCCGACTGCGGGAGACAATGAGCAGTTCTTC.

About this clone: One junction end does not reproduce the germline sequence, and a read error may be involved. The chain links TRBV28 to TRBJ2-7; tentatively, D is TRBD1 (6 bases). CDR1 MDHEN and CDR2 SYDVKM come from the germline V gene. The CDR3 spans 16 residues. The CDR3 loop reads CASSLWGDIQIYEQSF. The CDR3 DNA follows: TGTGCCAGCAGTTTATGGGGGGACATTCAGATCTACGAGCAGTCCTTC.

Written as DNA, the CDR3 is TGTGCCAGCAGTTTAATAGCGGGCACCTACGAGCAGTACTTC. It specifies CASSLIAGTYEQYF. The chain combines TRBV28 with TRBJ2-7; 7 bases fit TRBD2. V lost 2 bases, J lost 2 bases, and 3 bases stayed unmatched. The CDR3 sequence is 14 residues long. Germline V gives CDR1 MDHEN, CDR2 SYDVKM.

The chain joins TRBV5-1 to TRBJ1-6, with unresolved D. This CDR3 contains 13 residues. The ends were cut back, 2 bases at V and 9 bases at J, with 9 bases in the middle. Germline V gives CDR1 SGHRS, CDR2 YFSETQ. CDR3 in amino acids: CASSLEASSPLHF. The CDR3 region has the DNA TGCGCCAGCAGCTTAGAGGCAAGTTCACCCCTCCACTTT.